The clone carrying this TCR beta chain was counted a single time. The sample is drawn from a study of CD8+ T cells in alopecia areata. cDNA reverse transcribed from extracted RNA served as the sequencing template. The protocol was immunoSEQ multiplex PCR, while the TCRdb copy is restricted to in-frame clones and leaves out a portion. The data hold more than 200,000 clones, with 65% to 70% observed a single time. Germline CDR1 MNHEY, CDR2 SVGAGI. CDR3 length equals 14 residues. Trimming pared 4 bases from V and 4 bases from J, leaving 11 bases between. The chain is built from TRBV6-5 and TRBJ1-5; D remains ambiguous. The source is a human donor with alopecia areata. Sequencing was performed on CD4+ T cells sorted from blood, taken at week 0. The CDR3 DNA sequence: TGTGCCAGCAGTTTACCCTCGGGTAATCAGCCCCAGCATTTT. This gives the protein CASSLPSGNQPQHF.